This record looks at one T cell receptor (beta chain) sequence and its context. The data were obtained in a study of TIL therapy for anti-PD-1-resistant metastatic lung cancer. As for the study in general: By whole-exome sequencing, median non-synonymous tumor mutation burden was under 1.9 mutations per megabase.

Time point noted: pre-treatment sample, taken before nivolumab and TIL therapy. This CDR3 comprises 15 residues. V lost 7 bases to trimming and J lost 2 bases; unmatched junction nucleotides: 4. Germline assignment: CDR1 MNHEY and CDR2 SVGAGI. This was the immunoSEQ v3 assay. The protocol was immunoSEQ multiplex PCR, while the TCRdb copy is restricted to in-frame clones and leaves out a portion. In the table there are 25,000 to 40,000 clones, just under 75% of which are singletons. The sequence derives from a woman aged 30 to 85 with non-small cell lung cancer. The chain couples TRBV6-5 to TRBJ2-6; 8 bases match TRBD2. The material was blood, obtained at baseline. The CDR3 DNA follows: TGTGCCAGCACCCCAGCGGGAGCTGGGGCCAACGTCCTGACTTTC. As protein: CASTPAGAGANVLTF.